This T cell receptor beta chain stems from a study of radiotherapy plus CTLA-4 blockade in lung cancer. Germline-derived CDR1 and CDR2 are SGDLS and YYNGEE. V was pared by 0 bases and J by 8 bases, with 9 bases between. The length of the CDR3 is 14 residues. People whose metastatic non-small-cell lung cancer was chemo-refractory got focal radiation along with CTLA-4 blockade by ipilimumab. The repertoire was sequenced with immunoSEQ multiplex PCR; TCRdb's copy has only in-frame clones and lacks some. The sample has roughly 98,000 clones; approximately 78% are singletons. Study results and limitations: Early blood T cell clone changes and increased post-radiation serum interferon-beta were reportedly the strongest response predictors. Subsequent to radiotherapy plus ipilimumab, tumor-derived TCR clones underwent expansion in blood.

Regarding this clone: Its specificity is not known.

The receptor was derived from a human donor with non-small cell lung cancer who had a partial response to radiotherapy plus ipilimumab. The sequenced sample was peripheral blood, obtained from a patient treated with radiotherapy plus ipilimumab. This chain links TRBV9 with TRBJ1-6, with D unresolved. The CDR3 coding sequence is TGTGCCAGCAGCGTAGGCCTGGGAGATTCACCCCTCCACTTT. Amino acid sequence: CASSVGLGDSPLHF.